The source of this TCR beta chain is a study of blood T cell repertoires in COVID-19. Repertoires were generated with immunoSEQ multiplex PCR, while TCRdb's copy carries only in-frame clones and drops some. Here the sample spans approximately 170,000 clones, around 78% being singletons. V was shortened by 6 bases and J by 3 bases, with 11 bases between the two germline ends. Germline V lookup: CDR1 MDHEN, CDR2 SYDVKM. The CDR3 has 14 amino acids. Participant-given clinical history determined each cohort assignment. This clone was counted once. Sequenced: PBMCs or T cells enriched from blood (not recorded which). The V gene is TRBV28, the J gene TRBJ1-4; tentative D call: TRBD1 (5 bases). This TCR was sampled from a woman aged 45 to 65 who had recovered from COVID-19. The CDR3: CASRTGGSNEKLFF. CDR3 coding DNA: TGTGCCAGCAGGACGGGGGGATCTAATGAAAAACTGTTTTTT. Full variable domain (missing parts from reference TRBV28 and TRBJ1-4): DVKVTQSSRYLVKRTGEKVFLECVQDMDHENMFWYRQDPGLGLRLIYFSYDVKMKEKGDIPEGYSVSREKKERFSLILESASTNQTSMYLCASRTGGSNEKLFFGSGTQLSVL.